The entry below gives a single T cell receptor (beta chain) sequence along with its context. Its matching antigen is unknown. This CDR3 comprises 16 residues. Germline V lookup: CDR1 KGHSH, CDR2 LQKENI. The V gene end was trimmed by 0 bases and the J gene end by 2 bases; junction bases not matched to a gene: 4. The data originate from a study of early T cells in non-severe SARS-CoV-2 infection. Whole-study results and caveats: In VDJdb matching, anti-spike CD8 responses were favored while private and CD4 specificities went missing.

TCRdb passed the 5' RACE reads through MiXCR, listing each CDR3 protein once. The sample lists fewer than 100,000 distinct CDR3 sequences; 5% to 6.5% were seen once. The sequence came from an adult who was a healthcare worker with PCR-confirmed SARS-CoV-2 infection or an uninfected control (not recorded which). Material: whole blood. The chain has TRBV18 and TRBJ2-3; 8 bases are a match to TRBD2. The CDR3 loop is CASSPPPGGVTDTQYF. DNA for the CDR3: TGTGCCAGCTCACCACCCCCGGGAGGGGTCACAGATACGCAGTATTTT.